This T cell receptor beta chain came from a study of shared clonotypes between healthy human individuals. Study in general: Samples came from a couple of female and a few male donors aged 18 to 49. CD4 naive and memory got three plates each, CD8 naive two, CD8 memory one.

The germline CDR1 and CDR2 sequences are SEHNR and FQNEAQ (reference sequence). V was shortened by 5 bases and J by 8 bases, with 21 bases between the two germline ends. The CDR3 sequence is 16 residues long. CD4+ cells underwent separation, giving CD45RA+ naive and CD45RA-negative memory subsets. Deep-level running was used for the assay. Here immunoSEQ multiplex PCR was the method, and the copy in TCRdb shows in-frame clones only, minus some. The table records approximately 700,000 clones, around 73% of them present only once. The sample consisted of memory CD4+ T cells sorted from blood. Subset reported: CD45RA-negative fraction. This chain uses TRBV7-9 with TRBJ1-4; D is ambiguous. This receptor was obtained from a woman in her 30s in good health. The CDR3 DNA follows: TGTGCCAGCAGCCATTACCAGACGGGCCAGCGGGAAAAACTGTTTTTT. Its protein product is CASSHYQTGQREKLFF.